This TCR beta chain originates from a study of shared T cell receptors in the human thymus. Using immunoSEQ multiplex PCR, the repertoire was profiled, and TCRdb retains in-frame clones only, with some absent. The sample yields hundreds of thousands of clones, 80% to 90% seen once. The V end lost 0 bases, the J end lost 0 bases, and 8 bases lay between the germline ends. CDR3 length equals 15 residues. Germline V gene lookup returns CDR1 SNHLY and CDR2 FYNNEI. These data also featured in a second study, about human thymus T cells. This second study says: Among the donors, all were healthy Finnish infants having corrective surgery for congenital heart defects. Obtained as resections during corrective heart surgery, the thymus tissue was then studied. Thymic and blood repertoires appeared to show biased V and J gene usage. Thymic repertoires from unrelated individuals overlapped highly, related research reported.

The sample taken for sequencing was thymocytes. The chain couples TRBV2 to TRBJ1-1; D not certain. The clonotype originates from a girl under three years old with a congenital heart defect. This chain's CDR3 is CASSEAAEMNTEAFF. The CDR3 DNA is TGTGCCAGCAGTGAAGCGGCAGAAATGAACACTGAAGCTTTCTTT.